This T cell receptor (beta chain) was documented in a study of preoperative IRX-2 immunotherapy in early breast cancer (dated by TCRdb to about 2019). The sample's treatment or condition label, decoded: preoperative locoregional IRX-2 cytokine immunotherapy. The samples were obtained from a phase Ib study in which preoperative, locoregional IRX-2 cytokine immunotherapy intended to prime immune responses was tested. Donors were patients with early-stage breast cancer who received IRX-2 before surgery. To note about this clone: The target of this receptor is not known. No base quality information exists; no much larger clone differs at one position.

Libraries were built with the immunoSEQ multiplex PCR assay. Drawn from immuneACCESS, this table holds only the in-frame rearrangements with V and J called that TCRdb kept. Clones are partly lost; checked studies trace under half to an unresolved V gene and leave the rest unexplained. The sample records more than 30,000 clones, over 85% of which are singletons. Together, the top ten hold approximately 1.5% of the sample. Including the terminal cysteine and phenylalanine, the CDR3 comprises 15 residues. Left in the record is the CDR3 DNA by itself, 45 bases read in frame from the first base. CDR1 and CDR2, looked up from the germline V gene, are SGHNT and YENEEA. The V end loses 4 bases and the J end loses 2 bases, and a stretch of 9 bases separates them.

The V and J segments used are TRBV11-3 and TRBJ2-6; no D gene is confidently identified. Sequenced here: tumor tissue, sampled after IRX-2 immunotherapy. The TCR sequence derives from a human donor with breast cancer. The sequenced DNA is TGTGCCAGCAGCTCGCCTCAGGCTGGGGCCAACGTCCTGACTTTC. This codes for CASSSPQAGANVLTF.